A single sample gave rise to the 28 T cell receptor beta chains below, sequenced in a study of cytomegalovirus exposure and HLA in healthy donors. PCR used 60 Vbeta primers and 13 Jbeta primers. Produced via immunoSEQ multiplex PCR; TCRdb's table is partial and in-frame only. The sample has 95,000 to 100,000 clones, roughly three quarters seen once; the top ten hold 6% to 8.5%. Sequencing used PBMCs. These receptor sequences come from a female donor in good health and CMV-seronegative.

This chain uses TRBV6-1 with TRBJ1-2; 7 nucleotides line up with TRBD1. With V trimmed by 7 bases and J by 4 bases, 9 bases remained unmatched. The CDR3 runs to 14 residues. The germline V gene encodes CDR1 MNHNS and CDR2 SASEGT. CDR3 bases: TGTGCCAGCACCGACCGGGACAGAGGCTATGGCTACACCTTC. Protein sequence: CASTDRDRGYGYTF.

As DNA, the CDR3 is TGCGCCAGCAGCCAAGCCCCACCAACTAGCGGGAGGGCCGATGAGCAGTTCTTC. Translating it yields CASSQAPPTSGRADEQFF. This chain connects TRBV4-3 to TRBJ2-1; 13 nucleotides match TRBD2. Germline V gene sequence: CDR1 LGHNA, CDR2 YSLEER. Trimming cost V 1 base and J 8 bases; bases outside gene matches: 11. The CDR3 sequence is 18 residues long.

CDR3: CASSLFLAGEQETQYF. The CDR3 nucleotides are TGTGCCAGCAGCTTATTTCTAGCGGGGGAACAAGAGACCCAGTACTTC. This chain connects TRBV11-1 to TRBJ2-5, with 10 bases lining up with TRBD2. The CDR3 contains 16 residues. Unmatched junction bases numbered 5, after V lost 2 bases and J lost 2 bases. Germline values: CDR1 SGHAT, CDR2 FQDESV (reference sequence).

The rearrangement joins TRBV9 to TRBJ2-2; 8 bases are shared with TRBD2. Trimming removed 4 bases from V and 5 bases from J; junction bases left unmatched: 19. Germline CDR1 and CDR2: SGDLS and YYNGEE. This CDR3 contains 19 residues. The CDR3 nucleotides are TGTGCCAGCAGCACACCTCGGGGGGGGTCCTACCGAGGGACCGGGGAGCTGTTTTTT. Protein product: CASSTPRGGSYRGTGELFF.

On this clone: One end of the junction fails to match germline, which may point to a read error. The chain combines TRBV6-5 with TRBJ2-7; tentative D call: TRBD1 (6 bases). The CDR3 spans 15 residues. The germline CDR1 and CDR2 sequences are MNHEY and SVGAGI. The CDR3 protein is CASGYSRQAAYEQYF. CDR3 coding DNA: TGTGCCAGCGGTTACTCGAGACAGGCCGCCTACGAGCAGTACTTC.

In this sample, this clone turned up a few times. The chain recombines TRBV7-2 with TRBJ2-4; TRBD1 matches 9 bases. Germline CDR1 SGHTA, CDR2 FQGNSA. Germline trimming cut 4 bases from V and 8 bases from J; bases unmatched to any gene: 3. CDR3 length: 13 amino acids. CDR3 nucleotide sequence: TGTGCCAGCAGCTGGGACAGGGCGGACATTCAGTACTTC. Protein: CASSWDRADIQYF.

The chain recombines TRBV23-1 with TRBJ1-3, with 8 nucleotides matching TRBD1. TRBV23-1 is sorted into the ORF group, with uncertain function. V dropped 10 bases and J dropped 0; count of bases not matched to a gene: 11. The length of the CDR3 is 16 residues. The CDR3 bases are TGCGCCATCCCGGACAGGGACCCCCTCTCTGGAAACACCATATATTTT. Encoded protein: CAIPDRDPLSGNTIYF.

This chain connects TRBV9 to TRBJ2-2; maybe TRBD2 (5 bases). Trimming removed 2 bases from V and 7 bases from J, with 15 bases in between. Germline values: CDR1 SGDLS, CDR2 YYNGEE. This CDR3 is built from 15 residues. The CDR3 DNA is TGTGCCAGCAGCGTGACGGGAACGCCCAGCGGGGAGCTGTTTTTT. The encoded protein is CASSVTGTPSGELFF.

V gene TRBV5-1 combines with J gene TRBJ2-7, with TRBD1 identical over 9 bases. CDR1 and CDR2 (germline): SGHRS, YFSETQ. V shed 7 bases, J shed 7 bases, and the junction held 12 bases outside the gene matches. The CDR3 sequence is 14 residues long. The CDR3 nucleotides read TGCGCCAGCTCCCGGGGGGACAGGGTGGCTGAGCAGTACTTC. Encoded protein: CASSRGDRVAEQYF.

The gene calls are TRBV30 and TRBJ1-4; the D gene is possibly TRBD1 (5 bases). The CDR3 totals 12 residues. Trimming cost V 5 bases and J 4 bases, with 8 bases left between them. Germline assignment: CDR1 GTSNPN and CDR2 SVGIG (reference sequence). In DNA, the CDR3 is TGTGCCTGGGCGACAGATAATGAAAAACTGTTTTTT. This sequence encodes CAWATDNEKLFF.

This clone was seen only a few times. The chain combines TRBV6-1 with TRBJ2-1, with 8 bases that match TRBD2. Germline V gene sequence: CDR1 MNHNS, CDR2 SASEGT. This CDR3 has 14 amino acids. The V gene end was trimmed by 6 bases and the J gene end by 0 bases; junction bases not matched to a gene: 1. The CDR3 coding sequence is TGTGCCAGCAGCAGCGGGGGCTCCTACAATGAGCAGTTCTTC. Translation: CASSSGGSYNEQFF.

This clone was found many times. The rearrangement joins TRBV11-2 to TRBJ1-4; 8 nucleotides match TRBD1. Trimming at V came to 3 bases and at J to 10 bases, leaving 10 bases not matched to a gene. CDR3 length equals 15 residues. The germline V gene has CDR1 SGHAT and CDR2 FQNNGV. CDR3 loop: CASSLGQAVYGKLFF. The CDR3 coding sequence is TGTGCCAGCAGCTTGGGACAGGCGGTTTATGGAAAACTGTTTTTT.

The chain joins TRBV28 to TRBJ1-1; weak D call: TRBD1 (5 bases). The CDR3 is made up of 14 amino acids. Trimming removed 2 bases from V and 1 base from J, with 8 bases in between. Germline V lookup: CDR1 MDHEN, CDR2 SYDVKM. CDR3 coding DNA: TGTGCCAGCAGTTTACCTACAGGGAACACTGAAGCTTTCTTT. Translating gives CASSLPTGNTEAFF.

The V and J genes are TRBV2 and TRBJ1-5; a possible D gene is TRBD1 (5 bases). V lost 1 base to trimming and J lost 3 bases, with 10 bases between them. This CDR3 spans 15 amino acids. The germline CDR1 and CDR2 sequences are SNHLY and FYNNEI. The CDR3 reads CASSEGSGPNQPQHF. The CDR3 DNA sequence: TGTGCCAGCAGTGAAGGATCAGGGCCCAATCAGCCCCAGCATTTT.

This clone was seen more than once but under ten times. V usage is TRBV5-1 and J usage is TRBJ2-1; TRBD2 aligns across 12 bases. The germline CDR1 and CDR2 sequences are SGHRS and YFSETQ. This CDR3 region has 18 residues. V lost 0 bases and J lost 2; bases outside the gene matches: 6. The CDR3 loop reads CASSLAGTSGPAYNEQFF. DNA of the CDR3: TGCGCCAGCAGCTTGGCGGGGACTAGCGGGCCGGCCTACAATGAGCAGTTCTTC.

The V call is TRBV18, the J call TRBJ1-5; D is unresolved. The CDR3 length is 12 residues. The germline V and J ends were trimmed by 6 bases and 4 bases, with 7 bases remaining between them. Germline loops: CDR1 KGHSH, CDR2 LQKENI. For the CDR3, the DNA is TGTGCCAGCTCGCAGGATAATCAGCCCCAGCATTTT. Amino acids: CASSQDNQPQHF.

In its sample, this clone was seen once. This rearrangement joins TRBV7-3 to TRBJ2-3, with 11 bases that match TRBD2. The CDR3 spans 16 residues. Trimming took 2 bases from V and 5 from J; bases not matched to a gene: 6. The germline CDR1 and CDR2 sequences are SGHTA and FQGTGA. As DNA, the CDR3 is TGTGCCAGCAGCTTAGGTAGCGGGGGGGCCGTAGATACGCAGTATTTT. Amino acids: CASSLGSGGAVDTQYF. The full variable domain, its missing parts supplied by reference TRBV7-3 and TRBJ2-3, is GAGVSQTPSNKVTEKGKYVELRCDPISGHTALYWYRQSLGQGPEFLIYFQGTGAADDSGLPNDRFFAVRPEGSVSTLKIQRTERGDSAVYLCASSLGSGGAVDTQYFGPGTRLTVL.

In its sample, this clone was seen once. The rearrangement links TRBV30 to TRBJ2-1, with 10 nucleotides matching TRBD2. The CDR3 runs 16 residues. CDR1 GTSNPN and CDR2 SVGIG come from the germline V gene (reference sequence). J was trimmed by 0 bases and V by 2 bases; bases with no gene match: 4. The CDR3 sequence is CAWSPSGGLSYNEQFF. The DNA of the CDR3 is TGTGCCTGGAGTCCTAGCGGGGGCCTCTCCTACAATGAGCAGTTCTTC.

This chain uses TRBV10-3 with TRBJ2-7, with D perhaps TRBD2 (6 bases). The V and J ends lost 0 bases and 2 bases respectively, with 14 bases between them. Germline CDR1 reads ENHRY; CDR2 reads SYGVKD. The CDR3 length is 16 residues. CDR3 protein: CAISESRERPTYEQYF. The CDR3 DNA reads as TGTGCCATCAGTGAGTCTCGGGAGCGGCCGACCTACGAGCAGTACTTC.

This chain uses TRBV7-2 with TRBJ2-3, with D possibly being TRBD2 (5 bases). The V end lost 2 bases, the J end lost 10 bases, and 19 bases lay between the germline ends. CDR3 size: 15 residues. Germline lookup yields CDR1 SGHTA and CDR2 FQGNSA. The CDR3 DNA reads TGTGCCAGCAGCTTAACCCGGGATCGTCCTTCCGCGCAGTATTTT. Translating gives CASSLTRDRPSAQYF.

This clone was recorded once. The V call is TRBV6-5, the J call TRBJ2-7; 9 bases match TRBD2. With 7 bases clipped from V and 6 bases from J, the junction kept 7 bases outside the gene matches. Germline V gene lookup returns CDR1 MNHEY and CDR2 SVGAGI. This CDR3 spans 13 amino acids. The CDR3 loop reads CASKVREGGEQYF. CDR3 nucleotide sequence: TGTGCCAGCAAGGTGCGGGAGGGAGGCGAGCAGTACTTC.

The chain is built from TRBV5-1 and TRBJ2-3; no clear D. V lost 2 bases and J 2 bases, leaving 9 bases between the germline ends. Germline-derived CDR1 and CDR2 are SGHRS and YFSETQ. The CDR3 contains 14 residues. CDR3 in amino acids: CASSLEQLTDTQYF. DNA of the CDR3: TGCGCCAGCAGCTTAGAGCAACTCACAGATACGCAGTATTTT.

As concerns this clone: The junction does not match germline at one end; this may be a read error. This chain joins TRBV7-9 and TRBJ2-1, with TRBD1 matching over 8 bases. The CDR3 is 15 residues long. Per the germline V gene, CDR1 is SEHNR and CDR2 is FQNEAQ (reference sequence). The CDR3 is CSSSAPGQVYNEQFF. The CDR3 DNA is TGTTCCAGCAGTGCCCCGGGACAGGTTTACAATGAGCAGTTCTTC.

CDR3 nucleotide sequence: TGTGCCAGCAGCTTAGTCGGCCCGGGACTAGCGGGTATTGAGACCCAGTACTTC. Translation gives CASSLVGPGLAGIETQYF. V gene TRBV7-9 combines with J gene TRBJ2-5; 12 nucleotides align to TRBD2. Germline CDR1 is SEHNR and CDR2 is FQNEAQ (reference sequence). Losses at the gene ends were 1 base for V and 5 bases for J; bases not matched to a gene: 11. The CDR3 runs 18 residues.

The chain has TRBV2 and TRBJ2-6, with TRBD2 as a possible D gene (7 bases). This CDR3 has 18 amino acids. Germline lookup yields CDR1 SNHLY and CDR2 FYNNEI. Trimming stripped 7 bases from V and 0 bases from J, with 19 bases between. The CDR3 reads CASTLGGGLSSGANVLTF. Written as DNA, the CDR3 is TGTGCCAGCACACTGGGGGGGGGCCTAAGCTCTGGGGCCAACGTCCTGACTTTC.

Concerning this clone itself: One junction end disagrees with the germline gene, perhaps due to a read error. The same CDR3 can be traced to other DNA sequences in this sample. The chain recombines TRBV27 with TRBJ2-1; TRBD2 might be the D (6 bases). Germline CDR1 MNHEY, CDR2 SMNVEV (reference sequence). This CDR3 spans 15 amino acids. CDR3 coding DNA: TGTGCCAGCAGTTTAGGCGGGATGAACTACAATGAGCAATTCTTC. Translation: CASSLGGMNYNEQFF.

The chain is built from TRBV10-2 and TRBJ1-2; a weak D match, TRBD1 (6 bases). CDR3 length: 13 amino acids. In germline, CDR1 is WSHSY, CDR2 SAAADI. Trimming shortened V by 2 bases and J by 6 bases, and 10 bases separated the two germline ends. The CDR3 bases are TGCGCCAGCAGTGAGCACAACAGGGATGGCTACACCTTC. Translating it yields CASSEHNRDGYTF.

The rearrangement joins TRBV11-2 to TRBJ1-1; D might be TRBD1 (6 bases). CDR1 and CDR2 (germline): SGHAT, FQNNGV. The CDR3 runs 15 residues. V was pared by 6 bases and J by 0 bases, with 14 bases between. This CDR3 is CASSSRGQLNTEAFF. CDR3 nucleotides: TGTGCCAGCAGTAGCCGAGGACAGCTGAACACTGAAGCTTTCTTT.